Listed below are T cell receptor beta chains from one sample, sequenced in a study of T cells in Graves' hyperthyroidism and ophthalmopathy. TCRdb passed the multiplex PCR reads through MiXCR, listing each CDR3 protein once. The repertoire holds approximately 740,000 distinct CDR3 sequences, with approximately 15% as singletons. The source material was blood. The receptors were gathered from a woman between 18 and 29 years old with Graves' hyperthyroidism. CDR3s include the opening cysteine and the closing phenylalanine or tryptophan. D genes are given only for firm matches. Clone size is not always given. Where it is, it says once, few, many or a class for expanded clones.

TRBJ2-1	TRBD1	NA	TRBV13	CASSLETGGYNEQFF	TGTGCCAGCAGCTTAGAAACAGGGGGATACAATGAGCAGTTCTTC
TRBJ1-1	NA	NA	TRBV7-9	CASSISGSGNTEAFF	TGTGCCAGCAGCATATCAGGGTCGGGTAACACTGAAGCTTTCTTT
TRBJ2-7	NA	NA	TRBV7-6	CASSSYRSPEQYF	TGTGCCAGCAGTTCTTACCGATCCCCCGAGCAGTACTTC
TRBJ2-3	TRBD2	few	TRBV6-1	CASTLSGSPSTDTQYF	TGTGCCAGCACCCTCAGCGGGAGTCCTAGCACAGATACGCAGTATTTT
TRBJ2-6	NA	NA	TRBV19	CASRWSGGANVLTF	TGTGCCAGTAGATGGTCAGGGGGGGCCAACGTCCTGACTTTC
TRBJ2-1	NA	few	TRBV4-1	CASSQDFGRGGEQFF	TGCGCCAGCAGCCAAGATTTTGGTAGGGGTGGCGAGCAGTTCTTC
TRBJ2-7	TRBD1	many	TRBV28	CASSRDRAAYEQYF	TGTGCCAGCAGCCGTGACAGGGCCGCCTACGAGCAGTACTTC
TRBJ1-1	NA	once	TRBV6-2/TRBV6-3	CASSLWTDTEAFF	TGTGCCAGCAGCCTCTGGACAGACACTGAAGCTTTCTTT
TRBJ1-1	NA	once	TRBV25-1	CASSAGGFLRNTEAFF	TGTGCCAGCAGTGCGGGAGGTTTCCTCAGGAACACTGAAGCTTTCTTT
TRBJ2-7	TRBD1	NA	TRBV6-1	CAREAHRGSSYNEQYF	TGTGCCAGGGAGGCCCACAGGGGGAGCTCCTACAATGAGCAGTACTTC
TRBJ2-1	TRBD2	many	TRBV7-9	CASSLKRWGLAGTNSYNEQFF	TGTGCCAGCAGCTTAAAAAGATGGGGACTAGCGGGAACAAACTCCTACAATGAGCAGTTCTTC
TRBJ2-7	NA	NA	TRBV7-8	CASSHLERREQYF	TGTGCCAGCAGCCACCTCGAGCGAAGGGAGCAGTACTTC
TRBJ2-5	TRBD1	many	TRBV29-1	CSVAGGGETQYF	TGCAGCGTTGCAGGGGGCGGGGAGACCCAGTACTTC
TRBJ2-7	TRBD1	many	TRBV5-5	CASSLATGTYEQYF	TGTGCCAGCAGCTTGGCGACAGGGACCTACGAGCAGTACTTC
TRBJ1-4	TRBD1	NA	TRBV29-1	CSVQRDRDNEKLFF	TGCAGCGTCCAACGGGACAGGGACAATGAAAAACTGTTTTTT
TRBJ2-5	TRBD1	NA	TRBV7-2	CASVRDRGAETQYF	TGTGCCAGCGTTCGGGACAGGGGTGCTGAGACCCAGTACTTC
TRBJ2-2	TRBD2	NA	TRBV30	CAWDKGGSSAGELFF	TGTGCCTGGGATAAAGGCGGGAGCTCTGCAGGGGAGCTGTTTTTT
TRBJ1-2	NA	many	TRBV14	CASSHQSGPNYGYTF	TGTGCCAGCAGCCATCAATCCGGGCCCAACTATGGCTACACCTTC
TRBJ2-7	NA	NA	TRBV4-1	CASSQGRRIDNSYEQYF	TGCGCCAGCAGCCAAGGGAGAAGAATCGACAATTCCTACGAGCAGTACTTC
TRBJ1-2	TRBD1	few	TRBV27	CASSWTGGLGYTF	TGTGCCAGCAGTTGGACAGGAGGGTTAGGCTACACCTTC
TRBJ2-6	TRBD1	NA	TRBV6-1	CASTPGGQGASGANVLTF	TGTGCCAGCACCCCAGGGGGACAGGGGGCGTCTGGGGCCAACGTCCTGACTTTC
TRBJ2-3	NA	NA	TRBV5-4	CASSPPGGPADTQYF	TGTGCCAGCAGCCCGCCGGGCGGCCCCGCAGATACGCAGTATTTT
TRBJ2-3	TRBD2	many	TRBV20-1	CSAFLLAGDTQYF	TGCAGTGCTTTTTTACTAGCGGGGGATACGCAGTATTTT
TRBJ2-7	TRBD1	few	TRBV20-1	CSARASGQSYEQYF	TGCAGTGCTAGGGCCTCGGGACAGAGTTACGAGCAGTACTTC
TRBJ2-1	TRBD2	many	TRBV7-3	CASSLNPGLAGGPDEQFF	TGTGCCAGCAGCTTAAATCCCGGACTAGCGGGAGGGCCAGATGAGCAGTTCTTC
TRBJ2-1	NA	many	TRBV6-6	CASSYSNPTLSASGYYNEQFF	TGTGCCAGCAGTTACTCAAACCCGACTTTAAGCGCGAGCGGATACTACAATGAGCAGTTCTTC
TRBJ2-1	NA	many	TRBV7-8	CASSKGSQRPYNEQFF	TGTGCCAGCTCCAAGGGGTCGCAGAGGCCCTACAATGAGCAGTTCTTC
TRBJ1-2	NA	many	TRBV20-1	CSAEPAGVNGYTF	TGCAGTGCCGAACCCGCCGGGGTTAATGGCTACACCTTC
TRBJ2-6	NA	NA	TRBV28	CASSSLRGGAVVLTF	TGTGCCAGCAGTTCCCTCAGGGGGGGGGCGGTCGTCCTGACTTTC
TRBJ2-5	NA	few	TRBV13	CASSLGRWGETQYF	TGTGCCAGCAGCTTAGGCCGGTGGGGAGAGACCCAGTACTTC
TRBJ2-4	TRBD1	NA	TRBV6-1	CASRPILRDRVDIQYF	TGTGCCAGCAGGCCTATCCTCCGGGACAGGGTGGACATTCAGTACTTC
TRBJ2-6	NA	many	TRBV7-9	CASSSGTSAAGANVLTF	TGTGCCAGCAGCTCCGGGACTTCAGCCGCTGGGGCCAACGTCCTGACTTTC
TRBJ2-1	TRBD2	many	TRBV3-1	CASSHSASGYNEQFF	TGTGCCAGCAGCCACTCGGCTAGCGGATACAATGAGCAGTTCTTC
TRBJ1-2	TRBD1	many	TRBV11-3	CASSSRDREDYGYTF	TGTGCCAGCAGCAGCAGGGACAGGGAGGACTATGGCTACACCTTC
TRBJ1-5	TRBD1	many	TRBV6-2/TRBV6-3	CASTDRGLQPQHF	TGTGCCAGCACGGACAGGGGTTTGCAGCCCCAGCATTTT
TRBJ1-1	NA	many	TRBV18	CASSPPTPGRGTEAFF	TGTGCCAGCTCACCGCCGACCCCAGGGCGCGGCACTGAAGCTTTCTTT
TRBJ2-7	NA	many	TRBV27	CASNSRPTATYEQYF	TGTGCCAGCAACTCCCGACCGACAGCTACCTACGAGCAGTACTTC
TRBJ2-2	TRBD1	NA	TRBV7-8	CASSLLQGASLRLFF	TGTGCCAGCAGCTTACTCCAGGGGGCGAGCCTTCGGCTGTTTTTT
TRBJ1-4	NA	NA	TRBV6-1	CASSDRVDEKLFF	TGTGCCAGCAGCGACAGAGTAGATGAAAAACTGTTTTTT
TRBJ1-1	NA	few	TRBV19	CASSSRTPWEAFF	TGTGCCAGTAGTAGCCGGACTCCGTGGGAAGCTTTCTTT
TRBJ2-2	NA	few	TRBV6-1	CASSKGGVNTGELFF	TGTGCCAGCAGTAAAGGGGGAGTGAACACCGGGGAGCTGTTTTTT
TRBJ2-7	NA	many	TRBV18	CASSPTRGSYEQYF	TGTGCCAGCTCACCAACCAGGGGCTCCTACGAGCAGTACTTC
TRBJ2-7	NA	many	TRBV20-1	CSARESAGFEQYF	TGCAGTGCTAGGGAATCAGCGGGTTTCGAACAGTACTTC
TRBJ1-4	NA	many	TRBV18	CASSPSIGLQLFF	TGTGCCAGCTCACCTTCCATCGGACTGCAACTGTTTTTT
TRBJ2-1	NA	NA	TRBV20-1	CSARDPAVLGLYNEQSF	TGCAGTGCTAGAGATCCCGCGGTACTGGGGCTGTACAATGAGCAGTCCTTC
TRBJ1-4	NA	NA	TRBV14	CASSPAGATNEKLFF	TGTGCCAGCAGCCCCGCGGGAGCAACTAATGAAAAACTGTTTTTT
TRBJ2-7	TRBD1	many	TRBV6-1	CASSVGTGGYQGTYEQYF	TGTGCCAGCAGTGTGGGGACAGGGGGCTATCAGGGGACCTACGAGCAGTACTTC
TRBJ2-7	NA	few	TRBV7-8	CASSSGRGRTMYEQYF	TGTGCCAGCAGCTCAGGACGGGGACGGACGATGTACGAGCAGTACTTC
TRBJ2-3	TRBD2	few	TRBV7-2	CASRIAGGADTQYF	TGTGCCAGCAGAATAGCGGGGGGTGCCGATACGCAGTATTTT
TRBJ2-2	NA	few	TRBV24-1	CATSRELGTGELFF	TGTGCCACCAGTCGGGAGTTGGGGACCGGGGAGCTGTTTTTT
TRBJ2-7	TRBD2	many	TRBV11-2	CASSSTGLAVSYEQYF	TGTGCCAGCAGCTCGACAGGACTAGCGGTTTCCTACGAGCAGTACTTC
TRBJ2-3	TRBD2	few	TRBV5-1	CASSLGLAGAHTQYF	TGCGCCAGCAGCTTGGGACTAGCGGGAGCTCATACGCAGTATTTT